These 15 T cell receptor beta chains were sequenced from one sample in a study of technical replicates of blood from several donors. Sequencing used immunoSEQ multiplex PCR; TCRdb keeps in-frame clones, though not all of them. The data show some 87,000 clones, with roughly 96% seen just once and approximately 0.3% held by the top ten. Sequenced material: T cells isolated from PBMCs. Receptor source: a human donor in good health.

The gene calls are TRBV7-6 and TRBJ2-7; D may be TRBD1 (5 bases). CDR1 is SGHVS, CDR2 FNYEAQ, per germline. CDR3 size: 12 residues. Trimming left V 7 bases short and J 5 bases short, with 12 bases between. The CDR3 DNA sequence: TGTGCCAGCACGGACCTGGGGCACGAGCAGTACTTC. It is translated as CASTDLGHEQYF. Filled out from reference TRBV7-6 and TRBJ2-7, the complete variable domain reads GAGVSQSPRYKVTKRGQDVALRCDPISGHVSLYWYRQALGQGPEFLTYFNYEAQQDKSGLPNDRFSAERPEGSISTLTIQRTEQRDSAMYRCASTDLGHEQYFGPGTRLTVT.

The gene calls are TRBV18 and TRBJ2-7; possible D gene TRBD1, 6 bases. This CDR3 region has 12 residues. Germline V CDR1 and CDR2: KGHSH, LQKENI. Trimming took 5 bases from V and 1 from J, leaving 6 bases between them. DNA of the CDR3: TGTGCCAGCTCAGACAGGTCCTACGAGCAGTACTTC. Amino acid sequence: CASSDRSYEQYF.

CDR3 sequence: CASSVGHSTDTQYF. The CDR3 DNA sequence: TGTGCCAGCAGCGTAGGGCACAGCACAGATACGCAGTATTTT. The chain carries TRBV9 and TRBJ2-3; D gene uncertain. The ends were cut back, 0 bases at V and 0 bases at J, with 5 bases in the middle. The CDR3 spans 14 residues. Germline V gene sequence: CDR1 SGDLS, CDR2 YYNGEE.

This clone was detected once. The rearrangement uses TRBV4-2 and TRBJ1-1, with a possible D match to TRBD1 (5 bases). CDR3 length: 18 amino acids. Trimming stripped 0 bases from V and 1 base from J, with 18 bases between. Germline V gives CDR1 LGHNA, CDR2 YNFKEQ. CDR3 loop: CASSQDVMETAENTEAFF. CDR3 bases: TGTGCCAGCAGCCAAGACGTAATGGAGACAGCTGAGAACACTGAAGCTTTCTTT.

This clone appeared a few times. This chain joins TRBV21-1 and TRBJ2-3; TRBD1, the table's D call, lacks a check against the DNA. TRBV21-1 counts as a pseudogene. This CDR3 has 16 residues. The CDR3 reads CASSKTGGKGTDTQYF. For the CDR3, the DNA is TGTGCCAGCAGCAAAACAGGGGGCAAGGGCACAGATACGCAGTATTTT.

The chain uses TRBV5-6 and TRBJ1-3; D is undetermined. Germline V gene sequence: CDR1 SGHDT, CDR2 YYEEEE. Trimming removed 0 bases from V and 3 bases from J, with 7 bases in between. The CDR3 is made up of 14 amino acids. The CDR3 spells CASSLGSVGNTIYF. In DNA form, the CDR3 reads TGTGCCAGCAGCTTGGGAAGCGTTGGAAACACCATATATTTT.

The J gene is TRBJ1-1, the V gene TRBV6-5, with a possible D match to TRBD1 (6 bases). The CDR3 runs to 15 residues. From germline, CDR1 is MNHEY and CDR2 SVGAGI. The V and J ends lost 6 bases and 5 bases respectively, with 19 bases between them. CDR3: CASRTPSQGETEAFF. The CDR3 DNA sequence: TGTGCCAGCAGGACTCCGTCACAGGGAGAAACTGAAGCTTTCTTT.

Here the CDR3 DNA reads TGCAGCGTTGCTATGCCATCCTGGGAGCAGTACTTC. It yields the protein CSVAMPSWEQYF. The V and J genes are TRBV29-1 and TRBJ2-7; D unresolved. The CDR3 covers 12 residues. V lost 4 bases and J 7 bases, leaving 14 bases between the germline ends. The germline V gene has CDR1 SQVTM and CDR2 ANQGSEA.

The chain couples TRBV10-3 to TRBJ2-3; TRBD1 is a possible D gene (6 bases). The germline V gene has CDR1 ENHRY and CDR2 SYGVKD. CDR3 length equals 14 residues. V was clipped by 7 bases and J by 3 bases, with 14 bases between them. The CDR3 loop is CAITQGSQTDTQYF. The CDR3 bases are TGTGCCATCACCCAGGGGTCACAAACAGATACGCAGTATTTT.

The chain combines TRBV27 with TRBJ2-2, with 8 positions matching TRBD1. CDR3 length: 16 amino acids. Germline CDR1 is MNHEY and CDR2 is SMNVEV (reference sequence). Trimming cost V 6 bases and J 7 bases; bases outside gene matches: 13. The CDR3 loop reads CASRQGGDPRGGELFF. The CDR3 DNA follows: TGTGCCAGCAGACAGGGGGGAGACCCCAGAGGCGGGGAGCTGTTTTTT.

The chain combines TRBV7-9 with TRBJ1-5; D perhaps matches TRBD1 (6 bases). Trimming shortened V by 1 base and J by 2 bases, and 15 bases separated the two germline ends. The CDR3 contains 17 residues. The germline V gene encodes CDR1 SEHNR and CDR2 FQNEAQ (reference sequence). The CDR3 DNA follows: TGTGCCAGCAGCTTAGATAGTTCGGGGGGCCGCAATCAGCCCCAGCATTTT. It codes for CASSLDSSGGRNQPQHF.

The chain employs TRBV6-5 and TRBJ2-3; TRBD2 matches at 8 bases. CDR3 length: 14 residues. The germline CDR1 and CDR2 sequences are MNHEY and SVGAGI. The V segment lost 9 bases and the J segment 3 bases; nucleotides outside the gene matches: 8. CDR3 nucleotides: TGTGCCAGTCAGCGGGAGAATCCAACAGATACGCAGTATTTT. Translating it yields CASQRENPTDTQYF.

The genes are TRBV4-1 and TRBJ1-2; TRBD1 aligns across 7 bases. The CDR3 covers 14 residues. V gave up 0 bases and J gave up 6 bases; unmatched junction bases: 4. Germline V CDR1 and CDR2: MGHRA, YSYEKL. The CDR3 nucleotides read TGCGCCAGCAGCCAAGATCATGGGACAGATGGCTACACCTTC. Amino acids: CASSQDHGTDGYTF.

This chain's CDR3 is CASSDRSGGRFGEQFF. The CDR3 DNA is TGTGCCAGCAGCGATCGTAGCGGGGGGAGATTCGGTGAGCAGTTCTTC. The V call is TRBV9, the J call TRBJ2-1, with 10 bases fitting TRBD2. The CDR3 is 16 amino acids. Germline values: CDR1 SGDLS, CDR2 YYNGEE. The trim removed 3 bases at V and 9 bases at J, leaving 12 bases unmatched.

The chain links TRBV27 to TRBJ2-7; perhaps TRBD1 as D (6 bases). The germline V and J ends were trimmed by 5 bases and 0 bases, with 8 bases remaining between them. Germline V CDR1 and CDR2: MNHEY, SMNVEV (reference sequence). The CDR3 extends over 13 amino acids. CDR3 sequence reads: CASSQGNSYEQYF. The CDR3 coding sequence is TGTGCCAGCAGTCAGGGGAACTCCTACGAGCAGTACTTC.